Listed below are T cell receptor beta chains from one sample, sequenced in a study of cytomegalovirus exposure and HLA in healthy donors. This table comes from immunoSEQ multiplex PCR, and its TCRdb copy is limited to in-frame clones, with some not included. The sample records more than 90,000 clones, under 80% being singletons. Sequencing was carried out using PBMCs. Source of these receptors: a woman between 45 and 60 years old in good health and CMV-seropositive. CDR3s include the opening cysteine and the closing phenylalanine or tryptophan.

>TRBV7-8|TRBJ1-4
CASTKEDWSNEKLFF
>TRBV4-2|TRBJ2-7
CASSQVASGGSSYEQYF
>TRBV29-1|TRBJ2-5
CSVGLRGAQETQYF
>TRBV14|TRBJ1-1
CASSQTTGRNTEAFF
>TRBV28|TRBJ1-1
CASRKTGTGGITEAFF
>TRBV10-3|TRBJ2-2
CAISATSGRENTGELFF
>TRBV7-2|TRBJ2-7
CASSLGLAGVNEQYF
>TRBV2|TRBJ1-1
CASSGTGVGTEAFF
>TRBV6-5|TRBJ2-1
CASSYGLAGVYNEQFF
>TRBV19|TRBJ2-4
CASSIQTRENIQYF
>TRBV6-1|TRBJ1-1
CASSLQVNTEAFF
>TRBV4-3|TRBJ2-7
CASSQLAGSYEQYF
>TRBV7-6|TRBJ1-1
CASSLVVLLGGMNTEAFF
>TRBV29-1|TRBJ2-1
CSKSGTGNEQFF
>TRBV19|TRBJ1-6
CASRWTGTNSPLHF
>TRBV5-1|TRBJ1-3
CASSLLGQGGNTIYF
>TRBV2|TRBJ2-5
CASRGGPALETQYF
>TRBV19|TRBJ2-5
CASSIEGRSTRETQYF
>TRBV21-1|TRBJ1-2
CASSTMDRGDNYGYTF
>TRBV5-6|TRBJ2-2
CASSLRTSGASGTGELFF
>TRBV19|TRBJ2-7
CASSTTGTGGSYEQYF
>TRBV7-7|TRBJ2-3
CASSLEAGGSTDTQYF
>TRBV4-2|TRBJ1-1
CASSQVSDLNTEAFF
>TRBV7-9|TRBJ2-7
CASSRTQYEQYF
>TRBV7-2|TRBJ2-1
CASSSERTYNEQFF
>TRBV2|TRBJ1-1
CASSPTGQTEAFF
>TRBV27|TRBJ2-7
CASRQTLSYEQYF
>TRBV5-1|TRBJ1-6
CASSLGQGGQSPLHF
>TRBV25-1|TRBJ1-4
CASSESGQGEEKLFF
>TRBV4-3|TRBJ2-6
CASSQHAGTGVIAGANVLTF
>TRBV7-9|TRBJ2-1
CASSSTGGSYNEQFF
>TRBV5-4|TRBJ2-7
CASSHRDSPREQYF
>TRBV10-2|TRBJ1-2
CASSVGQGLYGYTF
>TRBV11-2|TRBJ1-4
CASSTRQKGEKLFF
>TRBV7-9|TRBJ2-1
CASSLAGTFRSNEQFF
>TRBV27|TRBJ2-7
CASSPGGGGSYEQYF
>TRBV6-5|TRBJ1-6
CASSYLEGPLHF
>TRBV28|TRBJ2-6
CASSLPRNSGANVLTF
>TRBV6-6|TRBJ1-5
CASSYSSDHSNQPQHF
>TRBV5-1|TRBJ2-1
CAREKWGSGDFYNEQFF
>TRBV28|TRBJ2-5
CASSLRELTRRETQYF
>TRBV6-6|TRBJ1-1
CACFNRVTEAFF
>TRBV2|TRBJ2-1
CASWREDSYNEQFF
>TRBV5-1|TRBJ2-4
CASSLVPENIQYF
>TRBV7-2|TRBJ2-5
CASVGQGSGVETQYF
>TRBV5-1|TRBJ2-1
CASSLGTSGTGYNEQFF
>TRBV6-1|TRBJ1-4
CASSEPGWTDSTNEKLFF
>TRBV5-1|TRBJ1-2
CASSLSTAENYGYTF
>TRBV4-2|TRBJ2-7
CASSQVGTGPYEQYF
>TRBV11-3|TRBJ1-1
CASSAGGRGTEAFF